These 16 T cell receptor beta chains originate from one sample sequenced in a study of blood T cell repertoires in COVID-19 (dated by TCRdb to about 2020). Libraries were made using the immunoSEQ multiplex PCR assay. This immuneACCESS table, as held by TCRdb, lists in-frame sequences with V and J called but not all clones. Of the missing ones, under half trace to an unresolved V gene in checked studies; the others have no known cause. The sample table shows more than 110,000 clones, and almost 90% are seen once. The biggest ten clones account for over 9.5% of the sample. Sequencing used peripheral blood. The origin of the receptors is a middle-aged man with active or convalescent COVID-19.

The V and J genes are TRBV9 and TRBJ1-2; D perhaps matches TRBD1 (6 bases). Trimming cost V 3 bases and J 1 base, with 19 bases left between them. The CDR3 spans 17 residues. Per the germline V gene, CDR1 is SGDLS and CDR2 is YYNGEE. In DNA form, the CDR3 reads TGTGCCAGCAGCGAGGGGGGGACCCGCATAAGTAACTATGGCTACACCTTC. It is translated as CASSEGGTRISNYGYTF. The full variable domain, in which reference TRBV9 and TRBJ1-2 provide the parts outside the CDR3, is DSGVTQTPKHLITATGQRVTLRCSPRSGDLSVYWYQQSLDQGLQFLIQYYNGEERAKGNILERFSAQQFPDLHSELNLSSLELGDSALYFCASSEGGTRISNYGYTFGSGTRLTVV.

The V call is TRBV6-4, the J call TRBJ2-7; 11 nucleotides align to TRBD2. CDR1 MRHNA and CDR2 SNTAGT come from the germline V gene. The trim removed 8 bases at V and 4 bases at J, leaving 16 bases unmatched. The CDR3 has 17 residues. The CDR3 nucleotides read TGTGCCAGCGGGGGTTTAGCGGGAGGGATGGAAGCATACGAGCAGTACTTC. This encodes CASGGLAGGMEAYEQYF.

CDR3 bases: TGTGCCACCAGCCCTAGCGGGAGGTACACAGATACGCAGTATTTT. It codes for CATSPSGRYTDTQYF. V and J are TRBV15 and TRBJ2-3; 11 bases align to TRBD2. Germline V lookup: CDR1 LNHNV, CDR2 YYDKDF (reference sequence). The V gene end was trimmed by 5 bases and the J gene end by 2 bases; junction bases not matched to a gene: 3. CDR3 size: 15 residues.

In regard to this clone: An end of the junction does not agree with germline; a read error may underlie this. This rearrangement joins TRBV7-7 to TRBJ2-3, with TRBD1 matching 10 bases. The CDR3 sequence is 16 residues long. Germline V lookup: CDR1 SSHAT, CDR2 FNYEAQ (reference sequence). CDR3 amino acids: CASSLVPGQGTDTQYF. DNA for the CDR3: TGTGCTAGCAGCTTAGTACCGGGACAGGGGACAGATACGCAGTATTTT.

This clone came up many times. V and J are TRBV10-3 and TRBJ2-7; perhaps TRBD1 as D (5 bases). CDR3 length: 13 residues. The germline V gene encodes CDR1 ENHRY and CDR2 SYGVKD. Trimming left V 2 bases short and J 2 bases short, with 7 bases between. The CDR3 DNA sequence: TGTGCCATCAGTGAGGGACATACCTACGAGCAGTACTTC. As protein: CAISEGHTYEQYF.

CDR3 sequence reads: CASSLGREDEQFF. CDR3 bases: TGCGCCAGCAGCTTGGGCAGGGAAGATGAGCAGTTCTTC. The chain uses TRBV5-1 and TRBJ2-1; possibly TRBD1 for D (5 bases). This CDR3 has 13 residues. Germline V gives CDR1 SGHRS, CDR2 YFSETQ. V lost 0 bases and J lost 8, with 9 bases in between.

The rearrangement joins TRBV12-3 or TRBV12-4 to TRBJ2-1; D not certain. The CDR3 totals 13 residues. V lost 6 bases, J lost 6 bases, and 12 bases lay in between. The CDR3 is CASSPDSANEQFF. The CDR3 bases are TGTGCCAGCAGCCCCGACTCAGCCAATGAGCAGTTCTTC.

The V and J genes are TRBV6-6 and TRBJ2-5, with 10 bases lining up with TRBD1. This CDR3 has 15 residues. J gave up 3 bases and V 6 bases, and 7 bases lay outside the gene matches. CDR1 and CDR2 (germline): MNHNY, SVGAGI (reference sequence). As DNA, the CDR3 is TGTGCCAGCAGCCGAGGACAGGGGGGCAAAGAGACCCAGTACTTC. Its protein is CASSRGQGGKETQYF.

The chain carries TRBV5-6 and TRBJ1-3; TRBD1 aligns across 7 bases. The trim removed 4 bases at V and 4 bases at J, leaving 8 bases unmatched. The CDR3 spans 15 residues. The germline gives CDR1 SGHDT, CDR2 YYEEEE. CDR3 nucleotides: TGTGCCAGCAGCCTCGACAGGGCCAGAGGAAACACCATATATTTT. This codes for CASSLDRARGNTIYF.

This sequence joins TRBV5-1 and TRBJ2-2; TRBD1 is a possible D gene (5 bases). The CDR3 spans 12 residues. V was trimmed by 4 bases and J by 6 bases, leaving 7 bases between them. The germline V gene has CDR1 SGHRS and CDR2 YFSETQ. The DNA of the CDR3 is TGCGCCAGCAGCCAGGGTTCCGGGGAGCTGTTTTTT. As protein: CASSQGSGELFF. Together with reference TRBV5-1 and TRBJ2-2, the CDR3 gives the full variable domain: KAGVTQTPRYLIKTRGQQVTLSCSPISGHRSVSWYQQTPGQGLQFLFEYFSETQRNKGNFPGRFSGRQFSNSRSEMNVSTLELGDSALYLCASSQGSGELFFGEGSRLTVL.

J is TRBJ2-1 and V is TRBV6-5; 12 bases are shared with TRBD2. Trimming took 6 bases from V and 10 from J; bases not matched to a gene: 7. CDR3 size: 14 residues. Germline CDR1 is MNHEY and CDR2 is SVGAGI. As DNA, the CDR3 is TGTGCCAGCAGCCTCAGGACTAGCGGGATAGAGCAGTTCTTC. As protein: CASSLRTSGIEQFF.

The chain combines TRBV10-3 with TRBJ2-5; 7 bases line up with TRBD1. The CDR3 contains 14 residues. Germline values: CDR1 ENHRY, CDR2 SYGVKD. V gave up 6 bases and J gave up 1 base; unmatched junction bases: 5. CDR3 coding DNA: TGTGCCATCAGCCGCCGGGACAGCCAAGAGACCCAGTACTTC. It encodes CAISRRDSQETQYF.

The J gene is TRBJ2-7, the V gene TRBV27; 11 nucleotides line up with TRBD2. The junction had 5 bases not matched to a gene; V was cut back by 8 bases and J by 2 bases. CDR1 MNHEY and CDR2 SMNVEV come from the germline V gene (reference sequence). The CDR3 runs to 14 residues. CDR3 coding DNA: TGTGCCAGCTCGAATAGCGGGAGGGCCTACGAGCAGTACTTC. This gives the protein CASSNSGRAYEQYF.

This chain connects TRBV2 to TRBJ2-5; weak D call: TRBD2 (6 bases). Trimming cost V 5 bases and J 0 bases, with 16 bases left between them. The CDR3 contains 16 residues. CDR1 is SNHLY and CDR2 is FYNNEI in the germline V gene. CDR3 in amino acids: CASSRVGLANQETQYF. CDR3 in DNA: TGTGCCAGCAGTCGGGTGGGCCTAGCGAACCAAGAGACCCAGTACTTC.

The rearrangement uses TRBV4-1 and TRBJ1-2, with D possibly being TRBD1 (5 bases). The CDR3 sequence is 16 residues long. Trimming stripped 1 base from V and 8 bases from J, with 20 bases between. Germline CDR1 and CDR2: MGHRA and YSYEKL. CDR3 region: CASSQGDTGESGGYTF. CDR3 sequence (DNA): TGCGCCAGCAGCCAAGGGGATACAGGAGAGTCGGGCGGCTACACCTTC.

CDR3 residues: CASSPVEGNSPLHF. The CDR3 DNA reads TGTGCCAGCTCACCGGTGGAGGGGAATTCACCCCTCCACTTT. The rearrangement links TRBV18 to TRBJ1-6, with D tentatively TRBD1 (5 bases). The ends were cut back, 3 bases at V and 7 bases at J, with 10 bases in the middle. The CDR3 spans 14 residues. Germline V gives CDR1 KGHSH, CDR2 LQKENI.